The text below deals with one T cell receptor beta chain. Germline CDR1 and CDR2: MNHEY and SVGAGI. Trimming pared 6 bases from V and 3 bases from J, leaving 9 bases between. The CDR3 has 13 amino acids. This entry is derived from a study of blood T cell repertoires in COVID-19. Measured with immunoSEQ multiplex PCR; TCRdb has only the in-frame clones, and not every one. The sample holds 240,000 or so clones; roughly 80% are singletons and the top ten take 3.4%. Sequences were obtained from peripheral blood. The rearrangement joins TRBV6-5 to TRBJ1-5, with a possible D match to TRBD1 (5 bases). This TCR was recovered from a woman aged 18-35 years with acute or convalescent COVID-19. For the CDR3, the DNA is TGTGCCAGCAGCGGACACTTCAATCAGCCCCAGCATTTT. It specifies CASSGHFNQPQHF.